This T cell receptor beta chain is drawn from a study of Graves' ophthalmopathy and Graves' hyperthyroidism. General observations from the study: Ophthalmopathy progression predictions by the model showed 72.22% specificity and about 70% sensitivity.

The study amplified TCR beta CDR3 regions using RNA transcripts. Amplification began with first-round RT-PCR using HTBI primers, then second-round multiplex PCR was performed. TCRdb re-called the multiplex PCR reads through MiXCR, storing one row per CDR3 protein. The table shows 1 million to 1.3 million distinct CDR3 sequences, with less than 45% occurring only once. V lost 7 bases, J lost 8 bases, and 7 bases stayed unmatched. Germline values: CDR1 SNHLY, CDR2 FYNNEI. The CDR3 is 12 amino acids. This clonotype was observed many times. No antigen is known for it. The chain joins TRBV2 to TRBJ1-2; 7 bases match TRBD1. The sequenced sample was peripheral blood or thyroid tissue (not recorded which). The TCR originated in an adult man with Graves' hyperthyroidism. CDR3 in DNA: TGTGCCAGCACCAGGGGGGGAAACGGCTACACCTTC. It is translated as CASTRGGNGYTF. The variable domain in full, completed from reference TRBV2 and TRBJ1-2, reads EPEVTQTPSHQVTQMGQEVILRCVPISNHLYFYWYRQILGQKVEFLVSFYNNEISEKSEIFDDQFSVERPDGSNFTLKIRSTKLEDSAMYFCASTRGGNGYTFGSGTRLTVV.